Reported below is one TCR beta chain. Its antigen is unidentified. This sample is part of a study of graft-versus-host responses after intestinal transplantation. Study information: The whole recipient group had anti-thymocyte globulin induction followed by tacrolimus and steroids for two to three years. Study-level points and caveats: Early post-transplant HvG declines were associated with peak circulating GvH clone levels. Those patients showing graft-donor T cell macrochimerism displayed high graft-versus-host to host-versus-graft clonal ratios in allografts. Some GvH clones were seen earlier in gut or blood, suggesting intestinal origin.

V lost 5 bases, J lost 0 bases, and 16 bases stayed unmatched. Germline V lookup: CDR1 SGHAT, CDR2 FQNNGV. The length of the CDR3 is 19 residues. Sequenced by immunoSEQ multiplex PCR; TCRdb stores in-frame clones only, minus some. The sample includes tens of thousands of clones, 82% seen only once; the top ten take about 0.74%. This clonotype originated in a human donor who received an intestinal transplant. The gene calls are TRBV11-2 and TRBJ2-7; 10 nucleotides line up with TRBD2. The material sequenced was unstimulated CD4+ T cells sorted from spleen or lymph node cells, taken before intestinal transplant. The DNA for the CDR3 is TGTGCCAGCAGCCTCGGATCGAGCGGGAGGGGAACCGGCTCCTACGAGCAGTACTTC. Residues: CASSLGSSGRGTGSYEQYF.